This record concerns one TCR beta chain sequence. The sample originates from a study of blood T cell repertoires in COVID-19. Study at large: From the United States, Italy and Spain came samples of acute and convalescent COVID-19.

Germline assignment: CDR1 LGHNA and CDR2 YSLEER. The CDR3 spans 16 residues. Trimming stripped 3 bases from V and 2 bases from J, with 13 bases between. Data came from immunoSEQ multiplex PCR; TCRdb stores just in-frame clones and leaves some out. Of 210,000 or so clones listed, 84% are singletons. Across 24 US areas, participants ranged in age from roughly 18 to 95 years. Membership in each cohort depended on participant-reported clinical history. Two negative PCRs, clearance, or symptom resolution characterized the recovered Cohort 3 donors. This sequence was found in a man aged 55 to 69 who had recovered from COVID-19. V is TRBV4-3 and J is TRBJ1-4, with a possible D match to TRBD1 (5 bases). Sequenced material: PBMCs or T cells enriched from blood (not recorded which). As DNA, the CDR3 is TGCGCCAGCAGCCACGCCGCCAGGGTGACTAATGAAAAACTGTTTTTT. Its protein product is CASSHAARVTNEKLFF.